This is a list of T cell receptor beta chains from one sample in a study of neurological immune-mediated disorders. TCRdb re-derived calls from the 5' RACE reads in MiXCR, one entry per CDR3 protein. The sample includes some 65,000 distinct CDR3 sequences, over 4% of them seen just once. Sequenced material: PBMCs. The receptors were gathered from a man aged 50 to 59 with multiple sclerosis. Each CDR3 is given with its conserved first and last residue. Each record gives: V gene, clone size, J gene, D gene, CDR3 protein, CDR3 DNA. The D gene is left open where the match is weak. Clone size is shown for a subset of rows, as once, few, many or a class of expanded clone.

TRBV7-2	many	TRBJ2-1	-	CASSLASGVSYNEQFF	TGTGCCAGCAGCTTAGCGTCAGGGGTCTCCTACAATGAGCAGTTCTTC
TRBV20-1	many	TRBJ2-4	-	CSARPGAGGKNIQYF	TGCAGTGCACGCCCGGGGGCAGGGGGCAAAAACATTCAGTACTTC
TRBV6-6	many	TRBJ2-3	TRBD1	CASRRQGSDTQYF	TGTGCCAGCAGACGACAGGGTTCAGATACGCAGTATTTT
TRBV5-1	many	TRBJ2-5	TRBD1	CASSLGTGVYQETQYF	TGCGCCAGCAGCTTGGGGACAGGAGTCTACCAAGAGACCCAGTACTTC
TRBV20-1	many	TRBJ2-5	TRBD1	CSARPGQSQETQYF	TGCAGTGCTAGACCGGGACAGAGCCAAGAGACCCAGTACTTC
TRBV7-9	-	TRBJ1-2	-	CASSFLQGNYGYTF	TGTGCCAGCAGCTTCCTACAGGGAAACTATGGCTACACCTTC
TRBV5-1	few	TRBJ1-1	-	CASSLVGGGTEAFF	TGCGCCAGCAGCTTGGTAGGGGGGGGCACTGAAGCTTTCTTT
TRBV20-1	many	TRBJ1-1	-	CSAPKARGNTEAFF	TGCAGTGCTCCCAAGGCCAGGGGAAACACTGAAGCTTTCTTT
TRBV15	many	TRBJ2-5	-	CATLGGETQYF	TGTGCCACCTTGGGGGGAGAGACCCAGTACTTC
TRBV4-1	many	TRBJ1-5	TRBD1	CASSLRTGPLHQPQNF	TGCGCCAGCAGCCTCCGGACAGGGCCCTTACATCAGCCCCAGAATTTT